The T cell receptor beta chain under discussion was sequenced for a study of blood T cells in healthy people across ages. The use of a sample-barcoded 5' primer and a J-beta primer mix characterized a second PCR of about 7 to 12 cycles. TCRdb analysed the 5' RACE reads with MiXCR anew, one entry per CDR3 protein. The data hold about 800,000 distinct CDR3 sequences, with around 25% observed a single time. The V end lost 2 bases, the J end lost 6 bases, and 2 bases lay between the germline ends. CDR3 length: 11 amino acids. Germline V gene sequence: CDR1 SGDLS, CDR2 YYNGEE. Collection of 9.5 to 10 milliliters of peripheral blood was performed for each donor. Separately, the same data were catalogued under a study of T cells of mothers and their children.

The sequencing input was blood. The clonotype was recovered from a boy aged 10-17 years in good health. The genes are TRBV9 and TRBJ2-2; D not resolved. The CDR3 DNA reads as TGTGCCAGCAGCGTCCCCGGGGAGCTGTTTTTT. Its protein is CASSVPGELFF.